This T cell receptor beta chain was profiled in a study of control samples from healthy donors and cancer patients. Libraries were prepared by immunoSEQ multiplex PCR; TCRdb keeps only in-frame clonotypes and omits some of them. The table shows over 150,000 clones, with around nine tenths occurring only once. Sequencing input: blood. The TCR was taken from a man aged 30-40 years in good health.

The CDR3 protein is CASSRGLAPTYEQYF. In nucleotides, the CDR3 is TGTGCCAGCAGTCGGGGACTAGCGCCAACCTACGAGCAGTACTTC. The V gene is TRBV5-4, the J gene TRBJ2-7, with 10 bases that match TRBD2. The CDR3 is made up of 15 amino acids. Trimming removed 5 bases from V and 2 bases from J; junction bases left unmatched: 7. CDR1 SGHNT and CDR2 YYREEE come from the germline V gene (reference sequence).